These 26 T cell receptor beta chains came from one sample sequenced in a study of T-cell memory formation after mild COVID-19 (TCRdb year 2021). The receptor library was made with 5' RACE. Instrument used: Illumina NovaSeq 6000. Through fastp at Q25 and MiXCR, TCRdb rebuilt clones from the public reads, retaining in-frame beta chains. Rows with a matching CDR3 protein are joined into one entry that keeps the most common DNA and genes. The sample table contains about 210,000 distinct CDR3 sequences; only one count was recorded for about 10% of them. The ten most abundant clones make up under 3.5% of the sample. Sequenced: PBMCs or a T cell subset sorted from them (not recorded which). Receptors were obtained from a man between 18 and 29 years old who had mild COVID-19 (a few samples of this study predate the infection). The sample titles of this study are shuffled in the database, so cell type and time point are left out; the donor was told from shared clones.

This clonotype was seen at least ten times. The J gene is TRBJ2-3, the V gene TRBV5-1; 10 bases match TRBD1. V gave up 3 bases and J gave up 7 bases; unmatched junction bases: 8. This CDR3 spans 15 amino acids. Germline assignment: CDR1 SGHRS and CDR2 YFSETQ. The CDR3, as DNA: TGCGCCAGCAGCTCGTCCGGGACAGGGGAGAATACGCAGTATTTT. Protein: CASSSSGTGENTQYF.

V and J are TRBV7-6 and TRBJ2-5; TRBD2 matches at 7 bases. The J segment lost 5 bases and the V segment lost 7 bases, leaving 13 bases of the junction unmatched. Germline CDR1 SGHVS, CDR2 FNYEAQ. The CDR3 extends over 15 amino acids. The CDR3 protein is CASTLAASRGETQYF. CDR3 nucleotide sequence: TGTGCCAGCACCCTAGCGGCTAGCCGGGGGGAGACCCAGTACTTC.

The chain has TRBV25-1 and TRBJ1-1, with D uncertain. The V end was cut by 5 bases, the J end by 0 bases, with 7 bases between. The CDR3 runs 13 residues. Germline lookup yields CDR1 MGHDK and CDR2 SYGVNS. The CDR3 protein is CASSTGMNTEAFF. DNA of the CDR3: TGTGCCAGCAGTACGGGAATGAACACTGAAGCTTTCTTT.

This clonotype occurred a few times. This chain joins TRBV3-1 and TRBJ1-1, with D possibly matching TRBD1 (6 bases). This CDR3 has 12 residues. CDR1 is LGHDT and CDR2 is YNNKEL in the germline V gene (reference sequence). V lost 4 bases, J lost 8 bases, and 11 bases lay in between. Here the CDR3 DNA reads TGTGCCAGCAGCCTCAGGGGCTTCGAAGCTTTCTTT. Its protein is CASSLRGFEAFF.

There are many counts of this clonotype. CDR3 coding DNA: TGTGCCAGCAGCTTGAACCGGGACACTTACGAGCAGTACGTC. Translation gives CASSLNRDTYEQYV. The genes are TRBV11-1 and TRBJ2-7, with D possibly being TRBD1 (6 bases). Trimming removed 3 bases from V and 4 bases from J, with 13 bases in between. Germline V gene sequence: CDR1 SGHAT, CDR2 FQDESV (reference sequence). The CDR3 contains 14 residues.

The V call is TRBV9, the J call TRBJ1-2; TRBD1 matches at 11 bases. With V trimmed by 6 bases and J by 4 bases, 8 bases remained unmatched. The CDR3 extends over 15 amino acids. The germline CDR1 and CDR2 sequences are SGDLS and YYNGEE. The CDR3 nucleotides are TGTGCCAGCACCAGGACAGGGGGCGGGAGCTATGGCTACACCTTC. The encoded protein is CASTRTGGGSYGYTF.

This clonotype occurred a few times. V and J are TRBV5-1 and TRBJ1-3; possible D gene TRBD1, 5 bases. Trimming left V 4 bases short and J 3 bases short, with 11 bases between. From germline, CDR1 is SGHRS and CDR2 YFSETQ. The CDR3 loop spans 14 amino acids. CDR3 in amino acids: CASSDPRDGNTIYF. CDR3 nucleotide sequence: TGCGCCAGCAGCGACCCCAGGGATGGAAACACCATATATTTT.

The sample holds a few counts of this clonotype. J is TRBJ2-5 and V is TRBV10-3, with 12 bases that match TRBD2. CDR1 ENHRY and CDR2 SYGVKD come from the germline V gene. The CDR3 length is 15 residues. V gave up 4 bases and J gave up 3 bases; unmatched junction bases: 3. CDR3 in DNA: TGTGCCATCAGTGTACTAGCGGGGGGAAAAGAGACCCAGTACTTC. As protein: CAISVLAGGKETQYF.

In this sample, this clonotype turned up a few times. The rearrangement links TRBV21-1 to TRBJ1-2; whether TRBD1, the table's D call, matches the DNA was not checked. TRBV21-1 is annotated as a pseudogene. This CDR3 region has 12 residues. The CDR3 reads CASPGQGWGYTF. CDR3 bases: TGTGCCAGCCCGGGGCAGGGTTGGGGCTACACCTTC.

This clonotype was counted only a few times. J is TRBJ1-1 and V is TRBV10-3, with D possibly matching TRBD1 (6 bases). V lost 6 bases, J lost 2 bases, and 13 bases lay in between. CDR1 is ENHRY and CDR2 is SYGVKD in the germline V gene. The CDR3 is made up of 14 amino acids. CDR3: CAIRQGISNTEAFF. The CDR3 nucleotides read TGTGCCATCAGACAGGGTATTTCCAACACTGAAGCTTTCTTT.

This clonotype was picked up a small number of times. This sequence joins TRBV28 and TRBJ1-5; D ambiguous. Germline V gives CDR1 MDHEN, CDR2 SYDVKM. V was pared by 4 bases and J by 8 bases, with 9 bases between. The CDR3 has 12 residues. The CDR3 region is CASSSLIEPQHF. The CDR3 region has the DNA TGTGCCAGCAGTTCCCTTATAGAGCCCCAGCATTTT.

V is TRBV4-2 and J is TRBJ2-3; D is perhaps TRBD2 (7 bases). The CDR3 spans 16 residues. Germline V lookup: CDR1 LGHNA, CDR2 YNFKEQ. V was cut by 0 bases and J by 4 bases, with 14 bases left in between. CDR3 sequence reads: CASSQEGEGGPDTQYF. Written as DNA, the CDR3 is TGTGCCAGCAGCCAAGAGGGCGAGGGGGGGCCAGATACGCAGTATTTT.

Many counts were recorded for this clonotype. The chain employs TRBV4-1 and TRBJ1-3; D uncertain. The CDR3 is made up of 13 amino acids. V dropped 0 bases and J dropped 4 bases, with 4 bases sitting between them. Germline V gene sequence: CDR1 MGHRA, CDR2 YSYEKL. Here the CDR3 reads CASSQEEGNTIYF. The CDR3 region has the DNA TGCGCCAGCAGCCAAGAAGAAGGAAACACCATATATTTT.

V is TRBV5-1 and J is TRBJ2-5, with a weak D call TRBD1 (6 bases). The CDR3 spans 13 residues. Germline values: CDR1 SGHRS, CDR2 YFSETQ. Trimming shortened V by 7 bases and J by 7 bases, and 17 bases separated the two germline ends. In nucleotides, the CDR3 is TGCGCCAGCGGACAGAACTTTGTGCGGACCCAGTACTTC. Its protein product is CASGQNFVRTQYF.

The chain employs TRBV5-1 and TRBJ2-3; the match to TRBD1 covers 10 bases. J was trimmed by 5 bases and V by 1 base; bases with no gene match: 7. Germline V CDR1 and CDR2: SGHRS, YFSETQ. This CDR3 comprises 16 residues. This CDR3 is CASSLTTGGAQDTQYF. The CDR3 DNA sequence: TGCGCCAGCAGCTTGACGACAGGGGGCGCGCAAGATACGCAGTATTTT.

This chain joins TRBV6-5 and TRBJ1-3; D unresolved. This CDR3 region has 14 residues. Germline CDR1 reads MNHEY; CDR2 reads SVGAGI. The V gene lost 6 bases and the J gene lost 2 bases, with 11 bases spanning the gap. CDR3: CASSLTRTGNTIYF. CDR3 in DNA: TGTGCCAGCAGCCTAACAAGGACTGGAAACACCATATATTTT.

This rearrangement joins TRBV9 to TRBJ2-5; D uncertain. This CDR3 has 13 amino acids. The V and J ends lost 0 bases and 4 bases respectively, with 7 bases between them. The germline V gene encodes CDR1 SGDLS and CDR2 YYNGEE. The CDR3 sequence is CASSVEQTETQYF. The CDR3 DNA follows: TGTGCCAGCAGCGTAGAACAGACAGAGACCCAGTACTTC.

This clonotype appeared a few times. V and J are TRBV20-1 and TRBJ1-6, with no clear D. The length of the CDR3 is 14 residues. V dropped 5 bases and J dropped 5 bases, with 13 bases sitting between them. CDR1 DFQATT and CDR2 SNEGSKA come from the germline V gene (reference sequence). The chain's CDR3 is CSARSGSNNSPLHF. The CDR3, as DNA: TGCAGTGCTCGATCCGGGTCCAATAATTCACCCCTCCACTTT.

This chain connects TRBV5-5 to TRBJ2-3, with unresolved D. This CDR3 spans 16 amino acids. V lost 1 base and J lost 2, with 14 bases in between. Germline lookup yields CDR1 SGHKS and CDR2 YYEKEE (reference sequence). The CDR3 protein is CASSLFAGTVTDTQYF. The CDR3 DNA is TGTGCCAGCAGCTTGTTCGCTGGTACCGTCACAGATACGCAGTATTTT. Drawing the rest from reference TRBV5-5 and TRBJ2-3, the complete variable domain is DAGVTQSPTHLIKTRGQQVTLRCSPISGHKSVSWYQQVLGQGPQFIFQYYEKEERGRGNFPDRFSARQFPNYSSELNVNALLLGDSALYLCASSLFAGTVTDTQYFGPGTRLTVL.

This chain joins TRBV20-1 and TRBJ2-1; no clear D gene. Trimming cost V 3 bases and J 7 bases, with 10 bases left between them. From germline, CDR1 is DFQATT and CDR2 SNEGSKA (reference sequence). The CDR3 spans 12 residues. CDR3 nucleotides: TGCAGTGCTAGTGATTCAGTTAATGAGCAGTTCTTC. Protein: CSASDSVNEQFF.

This clonotype has just a few counts. The V gene is TRBV10-3, the J gene TRBJ2-3, with 9 nucleotides matching TRBD2. The CDR3 totals 14 residues. The J segment lost 2 bases and the V segment lost 6 bases, leaving 3 bases of the junction unmatched. The germline CDR1 and CDR2 sequences are ENHRY and SYGVKD. CDR3 protein: CAIRGTSLTDTQYF. CDR3 DNA sequence: TGTGCCATCAGGGGGACTAGCCTCACAGATACGCAGTATTTT.

This clonotype was detected ten times or more. The V gene is TRBV12-3 or TRBV12-4, the J gene TRBJ1-6; D possibly corresponds to TRBD1 (6 bases). V dropped 1 base and J dropped 2 bases, with 9 bases sitting between them. CDR3 size: 16 residues. Written as DNA, the CDR3 is TGTGCCAGCAGTTTAGACAGGGCGGCCTATAATTCACCCCTCCACTTT. This gives the protein CASSLDRAAYNSPLHF.

This clonotype has only a few counts. The V gene is TRBV12-3 or TRBV12-4, the J gene TRBJ2-5, with 9 positions matching TRBD2. V dropped 7 bases and J dropped 5; count of bases not matched to a gene: 8. The CDR3 length is 14 residues. The CDR3 DNA sequence: TGTGCCAGCACCTTTAGCGGGGGACGTGAGACCCAGTACTTC. Amino acid sequence: CASTFSGGRETQYF.

This clonotype has only a few counts. This CDR3 reads CSARKGITDTQYF. In DNA form, the CDR3 reads TGCAGTGCTAGAAAGGGGATCACAGATACGCAGTATTTT. The chain couples TRBV20-1 to TRBJ2-3; a possible D gene is TRBD1 (5 bases). The CDR3 runs 13 residues. In germline, CDR1 is DFQATT, CDR2 SNEGSKA (reference sequence). Between the trimmed V and J ends, which lost 2 bases and 2 bases, there was a span of 8 bases.

The rearrangement joins TRBV20-1 to TRBJ1-1, with no clear D. This CDR3 comprises 15 residues. V was clipped by 6 bases and J by 0 bases, with 17 bases between them. Germline assignment: CDR1 DFQATT and CDR2 SNEGSKA (reference sequence). The CDR3 is CSASLAGILNTEAFF. DNA for the CDR3: TGCAGTGCGTCCTTGGCGGGGATTTTGAACACTGAAGCTTTCTTT.

This clonotype was counted between two and nine times. This sequence joins TRBV2 and TRBJ2-3; perhaps TRBD2 as D (7 bases). V dropped 4 bases and J dropped 4 bases, with 18 bases sitting between them. Germline lookup yields CDR1 SNHLY and CDR2 FYNNEI. CDR3 size: 16 residues. CDR3 sequence (DNA): TGTGCCAGCAGTGGAGGGGGGGGCTGGCGAGCAGATACGCAGTATTTT. It yields the protein CASSGGGGWRADTQYF.